This T cell receptor beta chain was profiled in a study of human T cells and chemical hapten exposure. Findings and caveats of the study: TCRs above 1 in 1000 frequency did not change with DPC sensitization.

It was from unfractionated whole blood that total RNA was extracted. Trimming stripped 0 bases from V and 5 bases from J, with 5 bases between. CDR1 is GTSNPN, CDR2 SVGIG, per germline (reference sequence). The CDR3 spans 12 residues. This clonotype was seen more than once but under ten times. What it binds is not known. Individual cDNA molecules received unique molecular identifiers in the library. In the authors' workflow: Samples contained a median of about 96,000 TCRs, with a range of roughly 20,000 to 700,000. TCRdb reanalysed the 5' RACE reads using MiXCR and keeps one entry per CDR3 protein. These V and J calls originate from TCRdb's pipeline instead of the authors' own analysis. The sample records 81,000 or so distinct CDR3 sequences, less than 9.5% being singletons.

This sequence joins TRBV30 and TRBJ2-1; D gene ambiguous. This TCR came from a male donor in good health. The CDR3 bases are TGTGCCTGGAGTGTAGTTCACAATGAGCAGTTCTTC. Its protein is CAWSVVHNEQFF.